This TCR beta chain was captured in a study of vaccination and CD4 T cells after COVID-19. Across the study: Convalescent patients, SARS-CoV-2 positive by nasal swab PCR, comprised about nine mild cases and one severe case. A CEFX pool, an HIV-1 Nef pool, or no peptide went to control cultures.

A remark on this clonotype: The target antigen is unknown.

Treatment meaning: roughly 10-day PBMC culture with coronavirus spike peptide pools or control peptides (ViraFEST assay). The Oncomine TCR Beta short-read assay sequenced DNA from cultured CD4+ T cells. TCRdb processed the PCR reads anew with MiXCR; each CDR3 protein has one entry. The sample holds 4,100 or so distinct CDR3 sequences, about 50% seen once. The material sequenced was CD4+ T cells from blood, cultured in vitro. This TCR was sampled from a human donor who had recovered from COVID-19.

The CDR3, as DNA: TGCAGTGCTAGAGATACTAGCGGATTTGCGAACACCGGGGAGCTGTTTTTT. It yields the protein CSARDTSGFANTGELFF. The chain couples TRBV20-1 to TRBJ2-2; 8 nucleotides match TRBD2. V lost 0 bases to trimming and J lost 0 bases; unmatched junction nucleotides: 6. The germline V gene has CDR1 DFQATT and CDR2 SNEGSKA (reference sequence). The CDR3 length is 17 residues.